This TCR beta chain stems from a study of blood T cell repertoires in COVID-19. Deletions cut 0 bases from V and 1 base from J, with 9 bases between. CDR3 length equals 15 residues. The germline V gene has CDR1 MNHEY and CDR2 SMNVEV (reference sequence). Repertoires were generated with immunoSEQ multiplex PCR, while TCRdb's copy carries only in-frame clones and drops some. The repertoire holds 400,000 to 550,000 clones, with roughly 85% as singletons. The sequenced sample consisted of PBMCs or T cells enriched from blood (not recorded which). This receptor was taken from a woman aged 18-29 years with acute COVID-19. The rearrangement uses TRBV27 and TRBJ1-1, with D hard to call. In nucleotides, the CDR3 is TGTGCCAGCAGTTTATCTCCAGGCCGGAACACTGAAGCTTTCTTT. Its protein is CASSLSPGRNTEAFF.